A selection of T cell receptor beta chains follows, all from one sample in a study of T cell responses to AZD1222 COVID-19 vaccine. Generated by immunoSEQ multiplex PCR, the TCRdb table keeps only in-frame clones and is missing some. The table includes some 200,000 clones, roughly 93% detected once. The sample was peripheral blood, taken on day 0 of AZD1222 vaccination. The receptors shown here come from an adult in good health. CDR3s include the opening cysteine and the closing phenylalanine or tryptophan. Fields, in order: CDR3 length, J gene, D gene, clone size, V gene, CDR3 DNA, CDR3 protein. D genes are given only for firm matches. Size is omitted from some rows. Given values are once, few, many or a class for expanded clones.

16 | TRBJ2-3 | NA | NA | TRBV20-1 | TGCAGTGCTAGTAAGGGGGCTAGCGGGCCTACAGATACGCAGTATTTT | CSASKGASGPTDTQYF
15 | TRBJ2-1 | TRBD2 | NA | TRBV7-3 | TGTGCCAGCAGCTTGGCGGGAGGCCCCGGGCGGGAGCAGTTCTTC | CASSLAGGPGREQFF
15 | TRBJ2-3 | NA | NA | TRBV27 | TGTGCCAGCAGTGAAGTCAGGGGCCCCACAGATACGCAGTATTTT | CASSEVRGPTDTQYF
13 | TRBJ1-5 | NA | NA | TRBV4-2 | TGTGCCAGCAGCCAAGATTTTACTCAGCCCCAGCATTTT | CASSQDFTQPQHF
13 | TRBJ2-7 | NA | NA | TRBV19 | TGTGCCAGTAGTCACAGGAGGGAGTACGAGCAGTACTTC | CASSHRREYEQYF
19 | TRBJ2-7 | NA | NA | TRBV3-1/TRBV3-2 | TGTGCCAGCAGCCAAGGGACAGGCCTACAACGGGGACTACATTTCGAGCAGTACTTC | CASSQGTGLQRGLHFEQYF
14 | TRBJ2-7 | NA | NA | TRBV3-1/TRBV3-2 | TGTGCCAGCAGCCATTATGGGGCGTTCTACGAGCAGTACTTC | CASSHYGAFYEQYF
12 | TRBJ2-7 | NA | NA | TRBV2 | TGTGCCAGCTCATTGGGGTACTACGAGCAGTACTTC | CASSLGYYEQYF
15 | TRBJ1-3 | NA | NA | TRBV4-1 | TGCGCCAGCAGCCCCTTGGGCAGGGGCTCGAACACCATATATTTT | CASSPLGRGSNTIYF
13 | TRBJ1-2 | TRBD1 | NA | TRBV7-9 | TGTGCCAGCAGCCCGGACAGGGACTATGGCTACACCTTC | CASSPDRDYGYTF
14 | TRBJ2-7 | TRBD1 | NA | TRBV19 | TGTGCCAGTAGTATGGGACAGGGGGCGTACGAGCAGTACTTC | CASSMGQGAYEQYF
12 | TRBJ2-2 | NA | NA | TRBV24-1 | TGTGCCACCAGTGGGGACACCGGGGAGCTGTTTTTT | CATSGDTGELFF
14 | TRBJ2-3 | NA | NA | TRBV4-1 | TGCGCCAGCAGCCAGGGTGGACTCCCCGAGATCCAGTATTTT | CASSQGGLPEIQYF
11 | TRBJ2-5 | NA | NA | TRBV12-5 | TGTGCTAGTGGTTCAGGTCCTACCCAGTACTTC | CASGSGPTQYF
13 | TRBJ1-3 | NA | NA | TRBV2 | TGTGCCAGCAGGGGGGCTTCTGGAAACACCATATATTTT | CASRGASGNTIYF
15 | TRBJ2-7 | TRBD1 | NA | TRBV28 | TGTGCCAGCAGCCACGGACAGGGGGCTATCTACGAGCAGTACTTC | CASSHGQGAIYEQYF
17 | TRBJ2-3 | TRBD2 | NA | TRBV6-2/TRBV6-3 | TGTGCCAGCAGTTACACCCCCCGCTCGGGGGGGGCAGATACGCAGTATTTT | CASSYTPRSGGADTQYF
16 | TRBJ2-7 | NA | NA | TRBV14 | TGTGCCAGCAGCCAAGACTTTCGGGACTCCAAATACGAGCAGTACTTC | CASSQDFRDSKYEQYF
13 | TRBJ1-2 | NA | NA | TRBV20-1 | TGCAGTGCTAGTAAAGACAGGCGAGAAGTCTACACCTTC | CSASKDRREVYTF
15 | TRBJ2-1 | TRBD2 | NA | TRBV7-4 | TGTGCCGGCGAGACTAGCGGGAATCGATACAATGAGCAGTTCTTC | CAGETSGNRYNEQFF
12 | TRBJ1-2 | NA | NA | TRBV7-2 | TGTGCCAGCAGCCATACAGGGAGTGGCTACACCTTC | CASSHTGSGYTF
17 | TRBJ2-3 | TRBD2 | few | TRBV11-3 | TGTGCCAGCAGCTTAAGAATGGGGAGCGGGGGGGCAGATACGCAGTATTTT | CASSLRMGSGGADTQYF
12 | TRBJ1-4 | NA | NA | TRBV10-2 | TGCGCCTCCCAGGGGAGGGGTGAAAAACTGTTTTTT | CASQGRGEKLFF
17 | TRBJ1-2 | NA | NA | TRBV11-2 | TGTGCCAGCAGCAAGGGAGGACTCCGGGACCGACTATATGGCTACACCTTC | CASSKGGLRDRLYGYTF
14 | TRBJ1-2 | NA | NA | TRBV4-1 | TGCGCCAGCAGCCAAGAGAACGAGGGGAGAGGCTACACCTTC | CASSQENEGRGYTF
17 | TRBJ1-1 | NA | NA | TRBV6-2/TRBV6-3 | TGTGCCAGCAGTTCCAGCCCAGCAGGGAGGGAGAACACTGAAGCTTTCTTT | CASSSSPAGRENTEAFF
12 | TRBJ1-3 | NA | NA | TRBV16 | TGTGCCAGCAGCCCCGCTCGAAACACCATATATTTT | CASSPARNTIYF
11 | TRBJ2-5 | NA | NA | TRBV3-1/TRBV3-2 | TGTGCCAGCAGTCGTGGAGAGACCCAGTACTTC | CASSRGETQYF
14 | TRBJ2-3 | TRBD1 | NA | TRBV5-1 | TGCGCCAGCAGCTTGGACAGGGGAGCAGATACGCAGTATTTT | CASSLDRGADTQYF
14 | TRBJ1-1 | TRBD1 | NA | TRBV7-2 | TGTGCCAGCAGCTTAGCCAGGGGGCTATCTGAAGCTTTCTTT | CASSLARGLSEAFF
14 | TRBJ2-7 | NA | NA | TRBV5-1 | TGCGCCAGCGCTGTTCAGGGGAGCTCCTACGAGCAGTACTTC | CASAVQGSSYEQYF
13 | TRBJ2-7 | NA | NA | TRBV12-3/TRBV12-4 | TGTGCCAGCAGACCGGTCCCCGGAATAGAGCAGTACTTC | CASRPVPGIEQYF
16 | TRBJ1-5 | NA | once | TRBV2 | TGTGCCAGCAGTGACTTCGGGAGCAATGCCGGTCAGCCCCAGCATTTT | CASSDFGSNAGQPQHF
17 | TRBJ2-7 | TRBD1 | NA | TRBV6-2/TRBV6-3 | TGTGCCAGCAGTTACGATATCCAGGGGGCCAAACTGTACGAGCAGTACTTC | CASSYDIQGAKLYEQYF
17 | TRBJ2-6 | TRBD1 | once | TRBV5-5 | TGTGCCAGCAGCCTCGGGACAGGGGGCTCTGGGGCCAACGTCCTGACTTTC | CASSLGTGGSGANVLTF
15 | TRBJ1-3 | NA | NA | TRBV19 | TGTGCCAGTAAAAGGACCGGGAGGGCTGGAAACACCATATATTTT | CASKRTGRAGNTIYF
13 | TRBJ2-7 | NA | NA | TRBV9 | TGTGCCAGCAATCAGGGTATCTCCTACGAGCAGTACTTC | CASNQGISYEQYF
22 | TRBJ1-5 | TRBD1 | many | TRBV3-1/TRBV3-2 | TGTGCCAGCAGCCAAGGTTGGACAGGGGGCCCACAACCCGAAATTAGCAATCAGCCCCAGCATTTT | CASSQGWTGGPQPEISNQPQHF
16 | TRBJ2-1 | NA | NA | TRBV10-3 | TGTGCCATCAGAGGCTTGGCAGGGGGGCCACACAATGAGCAGTTCTTC | CAIRGLAGGPHNEQFF
15 | TRBJ2-7 | TRBD2 | NA | TRBV19 | TGTGCCAGTAGTATCGGCGGGAGGTTTCCTTACGAGCAGTACTTC | CASSIGGRFPYEQYF
14 | TRBJ2-7 | NA | NA | TRBV19 | TGTGCCACCAGGGGGGAGGACAGGCGGCACGAGCAGTACTTC | CATRGEDRRHEQYF
19 | TRBJ2-1 | TRBD2 | NA | TRBV5-1 | TGCGCCAGCAGCTCCCGGACTAATTTAGCGGGAGGCTCCGACAATGAGCAGTTCTTC | CASSSRTNLAGGSDNEQFF
15 | TRBJ2-7 | NA | few | TRBV4-1 | TGCGCCAGCAGCCAAGATCAGCGGGCCTCCTACGAGCAGTACTTC | CASSQDQRASYEQYF
13 | TRBJ2-7 | NA | NA | TRBV2 | TGTGCCAGCAGACTCGGAGTGTCCTACGAGCAGTACTTC | CASRLGVSYEQYF
14 | TRBJ1-3 | NA | NA | TRBV5-1 | TGCGCCAGCAGCTTGGGGACACCTGGAAACACCATATATTTT | CASSLGTPGNTIYF
15 | TRBJ2-7 | NA | NA | TRBV6-1 | TGTGCCAGCAGTGAAGAAGAGGGGGCGGGATACGAGCAGTACTTC | CASSEEEGAGYEQYF
15 | TRBJ2-5 | NA | NA | TRBV5-1 | TGCGCCAGCAGCTTGGCCGGGACCCCTCAAGAGACCCAGTACTTC | CASSLAGTPQETQYF
17 | TRBJ2-5 | TRBD2 | NA | TRBV13 | TGTGCCAGCAGCCCGAGGGGTGCTAGCGGAAATCAAGAGACCCAGTACTTC | CASSPRGASGNQETQYF
16 | TRBJ1-5 | TRBD1 | NA | TRBV9 | TGTGCCAGCAGCGTAGGGACAGGGGGTAGCAATCAGCCCCAGCATTTT | CASSVGTGGSNQPQHF
13 | TRBJ2-7 | NA | NA | TRBV6-6 | TGTGCCAGCAGTTACTCGAGAGGGTACGAGCAGTACTTC | CASSYSRGYEQYF
15 | TRBJ2-3 | TRBD1 | NA | TRBV27 | TGTGCCAGCAGTACCGGGACAGGGTTTGCAGATACGCAGTATTTT | CASSTGTGFADTQYF
17 | TRBJ1-3 | TRBD1 | once | TRBV7-9 | TGTGCCAGCAGCATACCGGGACAGGGAAACTCTGGAAACACCATATATTTT | CASSIPGQGNSGNTIYF
16 | TRBJ2-2 | TRBD1 | NA | TRBV7-3 | TGTGCCACCAAATACAGGGGACGGTTCCTTTCCGGGGAGCTGTTTTTT | CATKYRGRFLSGELFF
19 | TRBJ2-5 | TRBD2 | NA | TRBV14 | TGTGCCAGCAGCCAAGAAAGAGGGACTAGCGGGAGTATAAGGGAGACCCAGTACTTC | CASSQERGTSGSIRETQYF
15 | TRBJ2-4 | TRBD1 | NA | TRBV5-1 | TGCGCCAGCAGCTTGGCCGGACAGGGGCGAAACATTCAGTACTTC | CASSLAGQGRNIQYF
14 | TRBJ2-2 | NA | NA | TRBV7-9 | TGTGCCAGCAGCTTTAAAAGAAACACCGGGGAGCTGTTTTTT | CASSFKRNTGELFF
13 | TRBJ2-1 | NA | NA | TRBV3-1/TRBV3-2 | TGTGCCAGCAGCCCTTTTGAGAAACATGAGCAGTTCTTC | CASSPFEKHEQFF
15 | TRBJ2-2 | NA | NA | TRBV28 | TGTGCCAGCAGTGAGTTAGCGGTGAACACCGGGGAGCTGTTTTTT | CASSELAVNTGELFF